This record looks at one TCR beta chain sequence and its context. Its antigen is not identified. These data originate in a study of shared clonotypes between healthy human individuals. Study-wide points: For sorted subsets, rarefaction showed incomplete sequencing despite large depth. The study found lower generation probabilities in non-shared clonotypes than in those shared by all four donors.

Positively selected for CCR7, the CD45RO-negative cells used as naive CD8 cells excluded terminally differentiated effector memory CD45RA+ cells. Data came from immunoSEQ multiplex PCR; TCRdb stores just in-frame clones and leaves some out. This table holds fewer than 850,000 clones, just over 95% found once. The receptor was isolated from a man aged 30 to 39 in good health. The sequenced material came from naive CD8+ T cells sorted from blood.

The CDR3 DNA reads as TGTGCCAGCAGCTCCCGGGACTTCTACAATGAGCAGTTCTTC. Translated: CASSSRDFYNEQFF. This chain joins TRBV7-2 and TRBJ2-1; TRBD2 might be the D (6 bases). The germline V gene has CDR1 SGHTA and CDR2 FQGNSA. The ends were cut back, 4 bases at V and 3 bases at J, with 10 bases in the middle. The CDR3 length is 14 residues.